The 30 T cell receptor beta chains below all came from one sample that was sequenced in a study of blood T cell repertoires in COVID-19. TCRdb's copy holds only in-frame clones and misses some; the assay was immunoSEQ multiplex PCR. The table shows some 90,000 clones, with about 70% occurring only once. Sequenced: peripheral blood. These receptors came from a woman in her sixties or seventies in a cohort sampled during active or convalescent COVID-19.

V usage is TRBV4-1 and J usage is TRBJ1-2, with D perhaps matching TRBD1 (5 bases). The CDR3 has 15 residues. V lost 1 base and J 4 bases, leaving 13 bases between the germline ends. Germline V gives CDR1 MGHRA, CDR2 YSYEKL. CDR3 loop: CASSQAGWDSYGYTF. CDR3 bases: TGCGCCAGCAGCCAAGCCGGCTGGGACTCCTATGGCTACACCTTC.

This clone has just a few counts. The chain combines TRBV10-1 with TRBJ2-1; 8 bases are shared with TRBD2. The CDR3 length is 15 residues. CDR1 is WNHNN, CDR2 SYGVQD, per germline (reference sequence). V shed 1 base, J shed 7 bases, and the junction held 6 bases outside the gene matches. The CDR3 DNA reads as TGCGCCAGCAGTGAGTACGGGGGGGCAGAGAATGAGCAGTTCTTC. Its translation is CASSEYGGAENEQFF.

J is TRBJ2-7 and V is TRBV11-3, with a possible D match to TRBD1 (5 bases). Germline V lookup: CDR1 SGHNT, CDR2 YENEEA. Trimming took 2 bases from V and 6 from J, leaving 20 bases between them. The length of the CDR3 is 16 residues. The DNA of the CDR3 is TGTGCCAGCAGCTTAACTGCTGGACACCGAACGGGCGAGCAGTACTTC. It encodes CASSLTAGHRTGEQYF.

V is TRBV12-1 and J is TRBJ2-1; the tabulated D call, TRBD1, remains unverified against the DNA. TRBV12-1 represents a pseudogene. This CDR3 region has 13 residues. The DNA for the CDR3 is TGTGCCAGCTTTAACAGGGGCGGGAATGAGCAGTTCTTC. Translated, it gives CASFNRGGNEQFF.

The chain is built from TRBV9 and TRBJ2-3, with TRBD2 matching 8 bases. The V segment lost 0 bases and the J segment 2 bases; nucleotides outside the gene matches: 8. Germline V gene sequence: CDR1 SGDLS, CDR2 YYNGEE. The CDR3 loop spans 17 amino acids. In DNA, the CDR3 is TGTGCCAGCAGCGTAGGGGGGCTAGCGGGTTACACAGATACGCAGTATTTT. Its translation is CASSVGGLAGYTDTQYF.

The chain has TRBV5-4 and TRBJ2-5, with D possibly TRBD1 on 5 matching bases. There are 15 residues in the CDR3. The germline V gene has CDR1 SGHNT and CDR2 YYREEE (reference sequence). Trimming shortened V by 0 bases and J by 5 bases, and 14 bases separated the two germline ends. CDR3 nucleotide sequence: TGTGCCAGCAGCTTGGCCAACTACCCAGGGGAGACCCAGTACTTC. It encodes CASSLANYPGETQYF.

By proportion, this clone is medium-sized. CDR3 amino acids: CATSGTWSTDTQYF. For the CDR3, the DNA is TGTGCCACCTCCGGGACATGGAGCACAGATACGCAGTATTTT. The V gene is TRBV15, the J gene TRBJ2-3; tentative D call: TRBD1 (6 bases). Trimming pared 8 bases from V and 0 bases from J, leaving 12 bases between. Per germline, CDR1 LNHNV and CDR2 YYDKDF (reference sequence). The CDR3 runs to 14 residues.

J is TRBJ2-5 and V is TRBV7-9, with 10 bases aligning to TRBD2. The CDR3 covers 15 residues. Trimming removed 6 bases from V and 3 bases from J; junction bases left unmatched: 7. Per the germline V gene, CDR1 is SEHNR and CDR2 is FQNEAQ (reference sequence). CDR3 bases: TGTGCCAGCAGTCCTAGCGGGGGCCGAGAAGAGACCCAGTACTTC. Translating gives CASSPSGGREETQYF.

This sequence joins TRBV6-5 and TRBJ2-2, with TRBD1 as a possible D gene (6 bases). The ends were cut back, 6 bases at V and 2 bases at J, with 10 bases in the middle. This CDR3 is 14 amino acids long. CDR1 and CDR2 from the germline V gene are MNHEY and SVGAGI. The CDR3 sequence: CASRAQGNTGELFF. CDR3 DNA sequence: TGTGCCAGCAGAGCACAGGGCAACACCGGGGAGCTGTTTTTT.

The CDR3 DNA sequence: TGTGCCATCAGCTTGGGACAGGACGCCAACTCACCCCTCCACTTT. Its protein is CAISLGQDANSPLHF. The chain couples TRBV10-3 to TRBJ1-6; 8 bases align to TRBD1. V was clipped by 6 bases and J by 10 bases; unmatched bases: 11. The CDR3 is made up of 15 amino acids. The germline gives CDR1 ENHRY, CDR2 SYGVKD.

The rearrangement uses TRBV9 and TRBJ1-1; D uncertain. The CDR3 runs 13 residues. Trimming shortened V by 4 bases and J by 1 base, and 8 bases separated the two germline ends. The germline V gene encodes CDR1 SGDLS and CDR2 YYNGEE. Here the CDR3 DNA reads TGTGCCAGCAGCATAACAGAGAACACTGAAGCTTTCTTT. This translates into CASSITENTEAFF.

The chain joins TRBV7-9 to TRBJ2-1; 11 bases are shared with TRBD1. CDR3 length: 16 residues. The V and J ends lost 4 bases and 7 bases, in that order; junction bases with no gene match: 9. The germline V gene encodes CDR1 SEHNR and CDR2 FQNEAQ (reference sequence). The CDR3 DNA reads TGTGCCAGCAGCTCCCGGACAGGGGGCGCAGGAAATGAGCAGTTCTTC. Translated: CASSSRTGGAGNEQFF.

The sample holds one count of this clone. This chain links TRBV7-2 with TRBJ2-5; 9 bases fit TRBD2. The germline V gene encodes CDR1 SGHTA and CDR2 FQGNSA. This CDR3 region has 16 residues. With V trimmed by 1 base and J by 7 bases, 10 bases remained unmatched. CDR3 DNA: TGTGCCAGCAGCTTAGATAGCGGGGGTGCAAGATGGACCCAGTACTTC. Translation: CASSLDSGGARWTQYF.

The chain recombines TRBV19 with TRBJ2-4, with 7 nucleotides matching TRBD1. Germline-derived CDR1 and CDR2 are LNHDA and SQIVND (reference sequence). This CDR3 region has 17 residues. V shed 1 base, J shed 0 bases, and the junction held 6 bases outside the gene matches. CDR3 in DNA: TGTGCCAGTAGTATAGGCCGGGACAGCATAGCCAAAAACATTCAGTACTTC. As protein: CASSIGRDSIAKNIQYF.

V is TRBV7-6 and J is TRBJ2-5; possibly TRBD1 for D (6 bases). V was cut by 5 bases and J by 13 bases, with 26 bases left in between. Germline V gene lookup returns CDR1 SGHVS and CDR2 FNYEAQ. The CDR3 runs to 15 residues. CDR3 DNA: TGTGCCAGCAGCCCTCCCCCCGCAATACAGGGCCCCCCGTACTTC. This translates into CASSPPPAIQGPPYF.

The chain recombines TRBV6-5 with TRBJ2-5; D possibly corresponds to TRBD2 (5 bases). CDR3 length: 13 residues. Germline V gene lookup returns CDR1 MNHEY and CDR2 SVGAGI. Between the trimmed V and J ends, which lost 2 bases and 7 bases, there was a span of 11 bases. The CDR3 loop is CASSYGSWGTQYF. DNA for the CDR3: TGTGCCAGCAGTTACGGGAGTTGGGGGACCCAGTACTTC.

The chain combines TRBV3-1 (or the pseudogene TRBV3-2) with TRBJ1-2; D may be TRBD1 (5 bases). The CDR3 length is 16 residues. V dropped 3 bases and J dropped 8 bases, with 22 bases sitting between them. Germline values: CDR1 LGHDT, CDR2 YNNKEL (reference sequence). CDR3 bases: TGTGCCAGCAGCCACCGATTCCAGACAGCTCGGGGGGGCTACACCTTC. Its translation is CASSHRFQTARGGYTF.

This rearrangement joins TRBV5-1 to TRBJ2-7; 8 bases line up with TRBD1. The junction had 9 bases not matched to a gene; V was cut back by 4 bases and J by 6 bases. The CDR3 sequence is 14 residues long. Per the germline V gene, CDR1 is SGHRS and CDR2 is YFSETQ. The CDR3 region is CASSKQGDVGEQYF. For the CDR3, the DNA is TGCGCCAGCAGCAAACAGGGGGATGTGGGCGAGCAGTACTTC.

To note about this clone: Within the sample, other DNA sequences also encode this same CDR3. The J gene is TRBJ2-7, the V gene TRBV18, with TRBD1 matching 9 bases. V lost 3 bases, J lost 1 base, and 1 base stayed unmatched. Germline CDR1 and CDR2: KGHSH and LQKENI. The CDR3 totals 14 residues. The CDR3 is CASSPGQGSYEQYF. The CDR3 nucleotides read TGTGCCAGCTCACCGGGACAGGGATCCTACGAGCAGTACTTC.

CDR3 loop: CAITNDRGHYNEQFF. The CDR3 coding sequence is TGTGCCATCACTAATGACAGGGGGCATTACAATGAGCAGTTCTTC. The chain has TRBV10-3 and TRBJ2-1, with TRBD1 matching 10 bases. Germline CDR1 is ENHRY and CDR2 is SYGVKD. V shed 7 bases, J shed 4 bases, and the junction held 7 bases outside the gene matches. The CDR3 consists of 15 residues.

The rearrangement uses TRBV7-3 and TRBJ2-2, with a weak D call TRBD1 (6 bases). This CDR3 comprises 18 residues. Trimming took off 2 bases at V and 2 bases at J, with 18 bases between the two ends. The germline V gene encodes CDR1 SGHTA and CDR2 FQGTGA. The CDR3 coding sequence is TGTGCCAGCAGCTTATCCTCAAACAGGGTTTTAAACACCGGGGAGCTGTTTTTT. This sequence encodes CASSLSSNRVLNTGELFF.

As DNA, the CDR3 is TGTGCCAGCAGCGTACGGGACAATGAGCAGTTCTTC. The encoded protein is CASSVRDNEQFF. J is TRBJ2-1 and V is TRBV9; no clear D gene. V was clipped by 1 base and J by 5 bases, with 4 bases between them. The germline gives CDR1 SGDLS, CDR2 YYNGEE. The CDR3 is 12 residues long.

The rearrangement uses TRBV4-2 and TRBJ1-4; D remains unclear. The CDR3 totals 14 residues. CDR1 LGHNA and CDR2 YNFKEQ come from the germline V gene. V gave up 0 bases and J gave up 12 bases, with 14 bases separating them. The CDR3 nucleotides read TGTGCCAGCAGCCAAGATCGGACGTCCGGGGAACTGTTTTTT. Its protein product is CASSQDRTSGELFF.

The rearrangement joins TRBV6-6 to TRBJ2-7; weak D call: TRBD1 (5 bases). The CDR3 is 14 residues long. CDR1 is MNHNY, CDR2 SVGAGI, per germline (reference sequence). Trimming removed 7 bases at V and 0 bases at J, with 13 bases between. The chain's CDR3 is CASTSSGRSYEQYF. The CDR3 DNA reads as TGTGCCAGCACATCTTCAGGGCGCTCCTACGAGCAGTACTTC.

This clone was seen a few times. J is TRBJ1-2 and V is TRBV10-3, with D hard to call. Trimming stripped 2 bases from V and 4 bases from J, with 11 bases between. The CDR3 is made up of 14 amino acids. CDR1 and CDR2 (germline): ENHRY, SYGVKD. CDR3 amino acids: CAISEEALGYGYTF. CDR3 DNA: TGTGCCATCAGTGAGGAGGCCCTGGGCTATGGCTACACCTTC.

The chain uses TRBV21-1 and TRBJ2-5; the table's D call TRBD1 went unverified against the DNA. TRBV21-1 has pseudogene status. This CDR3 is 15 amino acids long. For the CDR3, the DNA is TGTGCCAGCAGCAAAAGGACAGGGAGCAGAGAGACCCAGTACTTC. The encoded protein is CASSKRTGSRETQYF.

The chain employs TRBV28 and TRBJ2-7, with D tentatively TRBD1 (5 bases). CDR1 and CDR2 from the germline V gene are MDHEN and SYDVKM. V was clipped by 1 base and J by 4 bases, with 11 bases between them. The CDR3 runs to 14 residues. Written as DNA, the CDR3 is TGTGCCAGCAGTTTATCCATGACAGCGTACGAGCAGTACTTC. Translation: CASSLSMTAYEQYF.

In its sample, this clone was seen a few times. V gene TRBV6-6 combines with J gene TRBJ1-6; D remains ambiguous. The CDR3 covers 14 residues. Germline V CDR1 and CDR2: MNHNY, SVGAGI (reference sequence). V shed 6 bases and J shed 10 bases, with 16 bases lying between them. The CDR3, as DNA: TGTGCCAGCAGACTAGACTGGGTGGGATCACCCCTCCACTTT. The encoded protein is CASRLDWVGSPLHF.

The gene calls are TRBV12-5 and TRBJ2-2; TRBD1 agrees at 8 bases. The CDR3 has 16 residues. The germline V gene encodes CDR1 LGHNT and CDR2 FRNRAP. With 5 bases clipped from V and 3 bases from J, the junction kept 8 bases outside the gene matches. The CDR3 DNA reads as TGTGCTAGTGGTCCGGACAGGGTTTGGTACACCGGGGAGCTGTTTTTT. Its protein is CASGPDRVWYTGELFF.

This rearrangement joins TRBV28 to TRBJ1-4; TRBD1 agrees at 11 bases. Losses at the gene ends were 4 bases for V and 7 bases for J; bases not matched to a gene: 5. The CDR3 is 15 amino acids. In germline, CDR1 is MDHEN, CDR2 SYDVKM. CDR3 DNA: TGTGCCAGCAGTTCCGCCGGGACAGGGGGTGAAAAACTGTTTTTT. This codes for CASSSAGTGGEKLFF.